The 23 T cell receptor beta chains in this list originate from one sample, sequenced in a study of T-cell reconstitution after alpha-beta-depleted transplantation in children. Using unique molecular identifiers, the investigators prepared the TCRbeta library. TCRdb reprocessed the PCR reads via MiXCR and lists one record per CDR3 protein. Of under 300,000 distinct CDR3 sequences in the sample, roughly a tenth were seen once. The sequences come from PBMCs from the stem cell graft donor, collected from the stem cell graft. These receptors were obtained from a human donor who donated a stem cell graft to a child with SCID.

This clonotype occurred many times. The genes are TRBV12-3 or TRBV12-4 and TRBJ2-5; no reliable D call. This CDR3 comprises 11 residues. Trimming shortened V by 5 bases and J by 7 bases, and 8 bases separated the two germline ends. The CDR3 region has the DNA TGTGCCAGCAGTCCGGATGGGACCCAGTACTTC. This encodes CASSPDGTQYF.

This clonotype was counted ten times or more. The chain carries TRBV27 and TRBJ1-2; TRBD1 aligns across 8 bases. The CDR3 loop spans 15 amino acids. With 6 bases clipped from V and 2 bases from J, the junction kept 8 bases outside the gene matches. Germline CDR1 and CDR2: MNHEY and SMNVEV (reference sequence). CDR3 sequence (DNA): TGTGCCAGCAGCTTACAGGGGGTAAAGAACTATGGCTACACCTTC. It specifies CASSLQGVKNYGYTF.

This clonotype was counted many times. The rearrangement joins TRBV6-5 to TRBJ1-5; D remains ambiguous. The V and J ends lost 0 bases and 5 bases respectively, with 5 bases between them. The germline CDR1 and CDR2 sequences are MNHEY and SVGAGI. The CDR3 is made up of 13 amino acids. CDR3 DNA sequence: TGTGCCAGCAGTTACTCGAGGGATCAGCCCCAGCATTTT. Translation: CASSYSRDQPQHF.

At least ten counts were recorded for this clonotype. The V call is TRBV4-1, the J call TRBJ2-4, with 11 bases matching TRBD1. The CDR3 has 16 amino acids. Germline V lookup: CDR1 MGHRA, CDR2 YSYEKL. Trimming at V came to 2 bases and at J to 6 bases, leaving 6 bases not matched to a gene. CDR3 residues: CASSQPGQGAGNIQYF. In DNA, the CDR3 is TGCGCCAGCAGCCAACCTGGACAGGGGGCAGGAAACATTCAGTACTTC.

The rearrangement joins TRBV29-1 to TRBJ2-1; 8 nucleotides align to TRBD1. Trimming cost V 7 bases and J 6 bases; bases outside gene matches: 11. The V gene's germline CDR1 is SQVTM and CDR2 ANQGSEA. This CDR3 comprises 14 residues. The CDR3 reads CSAAGGRQGNEQFF. Here the CDR3 DNA reads TGCAGCGCCGCAGGGGGCAGGCAGGGCAATGAGCAGTTCTTC.

This clonotype was counted at least ten times. The chain couples TRBV5-1 to TRBJ2-2; 12 bases line up with TRBD2. The CDR3 has 16 residues. V lost 2 bases, J lost 7 bases, and 6 bases stayed unmatched. Per the germline V gene, CDR1 is SGHRS and CDR2 is YFSETQ. The CDR3 loop reads CASSFRLAGERGELFF. In DNA, the CDR3 is TGCGCCAGCAGCTTTCGACTAGCGGGGGAACGCGGGGAGCTGTTTTTT.

The sample holds many counts of this clonotype. The V and J genes are TRBV6-1 and TRBJ1-1; D perhaps matches TRBD1 (5 bases). Germline loops: CDR1 MNHNS, CDR2 SASEGT. V dropped 8 bases and J dropped 0 bases, with 10 bases sitting between them. This CDR3 is 13 amino acids long. CDR3 sequence reads: CASSRALNTEAFF. DNA for the CDR3: TGTGCCAGCTCCAGGGCTCTGAACACTGAAGCTTTCTTT.

This chain connects TRBV19 to TRBJ1-2, with a weak D call TRBD1 (6 bases). CDR3 length: 12 amino acids. Germline CDR1 and CDR2: LNHDA and SQIVND (reference sequence). CDR3 bases: TGTGCTTCCTATCGGGTCAGGGGTGGCTACACCTTC. Residues: CASYRVRGGYTF.

Regarding this clonotype: The CDR3 does not close with the conserved phenylalanine or tryptophan, likely indicating a read error. The DNA is left out, because the CDR3 cannot be placed on it with certainty; the CDR3 is given as TCRdb lists it. The genes are TRBV7-2 and TRBJ1-1. The CDR3 spans 15 residues, counting both ends. Germline V gene lookup returns CDR1 SGHTA and CDR2 FQGNSA. The CDR3 sequence is CASSISWSENTEAFL.

The chain recombines TRBV4-3 with TRBJ1-4, with D maybe TRBD1 (5 bases). V shed 4 bases and J shed 8 bases, with 20 bases lying between them. Germline V gene sequence: CDR1 LGHNA, CDR2 YSLEER. The CDR3 totals 16 residues. As DNA, the CDR3 is TGCGCCAGCAGCCGGAGCAGCGCTTCAGGGCGGGAAAAACTGTTTTTT. Encoded protein: CASSRSSASGREKLFF.

This chain uses TRBV20-1 with TRBJ2-1; D uncertain. CDR3 length equals 14 residues. Per the germline V gene, CDR1 is DFQATT and CDR2 is SNEGSKA (reference sequence). Trimming took 5 bases from V and 0 from J, leaving 11 bases between them. In nucleotides, the CDR3 is TGCAGTGCTCCACAGCTTAACTCCTACAATGAGCAGTTCTTC. It is translated as CSAPQLNSYNEQFF.

This rearrangement joins TRBV5-1 to TRBJ2-5, with 8 bases fitting TRBD1. The CDR3 sequence is 15 residues long. From germline, CDR1 is SGHRS and CDR2 YFSETQ. J lost 4 bases, V lost 5 bases, and 10 bases had no gene match. The CDR3 is CASSIGIGQGETQYF. The CDR3 DNA follows: TGCGCCAGCAGTATTGGGATCGGACAGGGAGAGACCCAGTACTTC.

This clonotype was detected ten times or more. The rearrangement uses TRBV5-1 and TRBJ2-7, with a weak D call TRBD1 (5 bases). V was cut by 2 bases and J by 2 bases, with 14 bases left in between. This CDR3 region has 15 residues. Per germline, CDR1 SGHRS and CDR2 YFSETQ. The CDR3 DNA is TGCGCCAGCAGCTTTTCGACAGCTTCCCCCTACGAGCAGTACTTC. This gives the protein CASSFSTASPYEQYF.

This clonotype was detected many times. This rearrangement joins TRBV19 to TRBJ1-1; D might be TRBD1 (6 bases). CDR1 is LNHDA, CDR2 SQIVND, per germline (reference sequence). The CDR3 totals 14 residues. Trimming stripped 4 bases from V and 5 bases from J, with 14 bases between. The chain's CDR3 is CASSTMGRGTEAFF. The CDR3 DNA reads TGTGCCAGTAGTACAATGGGCAGGGGAACTGAAGCTTTCTTT.

This rearrangement joins TRBV20-1 to TRBJ2-3; 7 bases are a match to TRBD2. V lost 0 bases, J lost 0 bases, and 6 bases stayed unmatched. Looked up from germline, CDR1 is DFQATT and CDR2 is SNEGSKA (reference sequence). The CDR3 has 16 amino acids. The CDR3 DNA reads TGCAGTGCTAGAGATCTGCGGGGGTCTAGCACAGATACGCAGTATTTT. This codes for CSARDLRGSSTDTQYF.

This clonotype was picked up a small number of times. V and J are TRBV7-2 and TRBJ1-1, with D unresolved. The V gene lost 2 bases and the J gene lost 5 bases, with 6 bases spanning the gap. CDR1 is SGHTA and CDR2 is FQGNSA in the germline V gene. The CDR3 loop spans 12 amino acids. CDR3 sequence: CASSLKGTEAFF. The CDR3 nucleotides are TGTGCCAGCAGCTTAAAAGGGACTGAAGCTTTCTTT.

A few counts support this clonotype. This sequence joins TRBV20-1 and TRBJ1-1; unclear D gene. The CDR3 is 15 amino acids. Germline CDR1 reads DFQATT; CDR2 reads SNEGSKA (reference sequence). This chain's CDR3 is CSARVRVGVNTEAFF. CDR3 DNA: TGCAGCGCGAGGGTAAGGGTTGGGGTGAACACTGAAGCTTTCTTT.

This clonotype was observed many times. The chain links TRBV20-1 to TRBJ1-2; D is ambiguous. The ends were cut back, 3 bases at V and 6 bases at J, with 11 bases in the middle. The CDR3 is 12 amino acids. The germline V gene encodes CDR1 DFQATT and CDR2 SNEGSKA (reference sequence). The CDR3 DNA reads TGCAGTGCTAGTAGGAGACTAGATGGCTACACCTTC. Translated: CSASRRLDGYTF.

This clonotype was recorded at least ten times. The rearrangement joins TRBV5-1 to TRBJ2-3, with a possible D match to TRBD1 (5 bases). The V and J ends lost 1 base and 4 bases respectively, with 10 bases between them. From germline, CDR1 is SGHRS and CDR2 YFSETQ. This CDR3 is 14 amino acids long. The chain's CDR3 is CASSLSRQSDTQYF. The CDR3 DNA follows: TGCGCCAGCAGCTTGTCTCGACAGTCAGATACGCAGTATTTT.

This clonotype was recorded at least ten times. The chain employs TRBV12-3 or TRBV12-4 and TRBJ2-2, with TRBD2 matching 8 bases. The junction had 7 bases not matched to a gene; V was cut back by 7 bases and J by 6 bases. The length of the CDR3 is 14 residues. CDR3: CASTPGGPSGELFF. Here the CDR3 DNA reads TGTGCCAGCACCCCGGGGGGGCCTTCCGGGGAGCTGTTTTTT.

This clonotype was recorded at least ten times. The rearrangement joins TRBV12-3 or TRBV12-4 to TRBJ1-5, with D hard to call. V was shortened by 3 bases and J by 7 bases, with 10 bases between the two germline ends. This CDR3 region has 13 residues. The CDR3 nucleotides read TGTGCCAGCAGTTTGAGGGATAACCAGCCCCAGCATTTT. Protein sequence: CASSLRDNQPQHF.

This clonotype was recorded many times. This chain joins TRBV20-1 and TRBJ2-5; D not resolved. Trimming removed 3 bases at V and 0 bases at J, with 8 bases between. Germline lookup yields CDR1 DFQATT and CDR2 SNEGSKA (reference sequence). This CDR3 is 13 amino acids long. The CDR3 spells CSARAGHQETQYF. For the CDR3, the DNA is TGCAGTGCTAGGGCCGGACACCAAGAGACCCAGTACTTC.

This clonotype appeared many times. V gene TRBV11-2 combines with J gene TRBJ1-6, with 8 bases matching TRBD1. CDR1 and CDR2 from the germline V gene are SGHAT and FQNNGV. With 5 bases clipped from V and 10 bases from J, the junction kept 10 bases outside the gene matches. This CDR3 contains 15 residues. The CDR3 reads CASSRTGTGQSPLHF. In DNA, the CDR3 is TGTGCCAGCAGCCGCACCGGGACAGGCCAGTCACCCCTCCACTTT.